This TCR beta chain was sequenced during a study of T cell responses to AZD1222 COVID-19 vaccine. Findings and limits, study-wide: Reports say nearly half of spike-specific TCRs go after unmutated variant regions.

About this clone itself: Its antigen remains unidentified.

The CDR3 loop spans 11 amino acids. In germline, CDR1 is SGDLS, CDR2 YYNGEE. Trimming removed 0 bases at V and 12 bases at J, with 7 bases between. The table came from immunoSEQ multiplex PCR; TCRdb's copy has only in-frame clones and leaves some out. The table includes 130,000 to 150,000 clones, roughly 93% detected once. The clonotype originates from an adult who had recovered from COVID-19. The gene calls are TRBV9 and TRBJ1-5, with no clear D. The sample consisted of peripheral blood, taken after recovery from COVID-19. The CDR3 coding sequence is TGTGCCAGCAGCGTAGTGGAGGGCCAGCATTTT. Protein product: CASSVVEGQHF.